This T cell receptor (beta chain) derives from a study of blood T cell repertoires in COVID-19. With 5 bases clipped from V and 5 bases from J, the junction kept 16 bases outside the gene matches. Germline V gives CDR1 PRHDT, CDR2 FYEKMQ (reference sequence). The CDR3 covers 17 residues. Generated by immunoSEQ multiplex PCR, the TCRdb table keeps only in-frame clones and is missing some. The sample lists approximately 150,000 clones; about 90% were seen once. The gene calls are TRBV13 and TRBJ2-7; 9 bases map to TRBD1. The source is a man older than 75 with acute or convalescent COVID-19. The sequenced sample was peripheral blood. The CDR3 sequence is CASSPKPGTGRDHEQYF. The CDR3 DNA reads TGTGCCAGCAGCCCCAAACCCGGGACAGGGAGAGATCACGAGCAGTACTTC.